The 20 T cell receptor beta chains given below trace back to one sample, sequenced in a study of OX40 agonist ivuxolimab in advanced cancers. Using immunoSEQ multiplex PCR, the repertoire was profiled, and TCRdb retains in-frame clones only, with some absent. The sample gives more than 45,000 clones, around nine tenths of which show up once; over 6% is in the top ten. The sample in question was CD4+ or CD8+ T cells sorted from blood, obtained in a trial of the OX40 agonist ivuxolimab. The receptors were sampled from an adult with an advanced solid tumor such as melanoma, head and neck, liver or kidney cancer.

The chain uses TRBV7-2 and TRBJ2-7, with no clear D. CDR1 and CDR2 (germline): SGHTA, FQGNSA. The V and J ends lost 5 bases and 3 bases respectively, with 5 bases between them. The CDR3 is made up of 11 amino acids. The CDR3 nucleotides read TGTGCCAGCAGCCGCCACTACGAGCAGTACTTC. This translates into CASSRHYEQYF.

The rearrangement joins TRBV19 to TRBJ2-6; tentatively, D is TRBD1 (6 bases). The V gene's germline CDR1 is LNHDA and CDR2 SQIVND (reference sequence). The CDR3 sequence is 18 residues long. V was cut by 6 bases and J by 0 bases, with 18 bases left in between. CDR3 in amino acids: CASRPGTRGSSGANVLTF. The CDR3 DNA is TGTGCCAGTAGGCCAGGGACACGCGGGTCCTCTGGGGCCAACGTCCTGACTTTC.

The chain employs TRBV28 and TRBJ2-5; the D is unclear. The CDR3 consists of 16 residues. The V gene lost 6 bases and the J gene lost 1 base, with 18 bases spanning the gap. The germline V gene has CDR1 MDHEN and CDR2 SYDVKM. CDR3 protein: CASSRPPGEFQETQYF. For the CDR3, the DNA is TGTGCCAGCAGCCGACCCCCGGGTGAATTCCAAGAGACCCAGTACTTC.

This chain links TRBV5-1 with TRBJ2-1; 9 nucleotides line up with TRBD2. The germline CDR1 and CDR2 sequences are SGHRS and YFSETQ. V lost 3 bases to trimming and J lost 6 bases; unmatched junction nucleotides: 7. The CDR3 has 15 residues. The chain's CDR3 is CASSSIAGAANEQFF. In nucleotides, the CDR3 is TGCGCCAGCAGCTCGATAGCGGGAGCGGCCAATGAGCAGTTCTTC.

V gene TRBV11-3 combines with J gene TRBJ2-7; TRBD1 matches at 7 bases. Germline loops: CDR1 SGHNT, CDR2 YENEEA. CDR3 size: 12 residues. J was trimmed by 4 bases and V by 5 bases; bases with no gene match: 2. CDR3: CASSRDSYEQYF. The CDR3 bases are TGTGCCAGCAGCCGGGACAGTTACGAGCAGTACTTC.

The chain uses TRBV14 and TRBJ2-7, with D unclear. Germline loops: CDR1 SGHDN, CDR2 FVKESK. V lost 2 bases and J lost 4, with 6 bases in between. This CDR3 contains 12 residues. CDR3 bases: TGTGCCAGCAGCCAACACGGGTACGAGCAGTACTTC. This translates into CASSQHGYEQYF.

The rearrangement joins TRBV5-1 to TRBJ1-2, with a weak D call TRBD1 (6 bases). In germline, CDR1 is SGHRS, CDR2 YFSETQ. Trimming took off 4 bases at V and 7 bases at J, with 17 bases between the two ends. The CDR3 spans 14 residues. CDR3: CASSMEGVGGGYTF. The DNA of the CDR3 is TGCGCCAGCAGCATGGAGGGGGTGGGCGGTGGCTACACCTTC. Full variable domain (remainder filled in from reference TRBV5-1 and TRBJ1-2): KAGVTQTPRYLIKTRGQQVTLSCSPISGHRSVSWYQQTPGQGLQFLFEYFSETQRNKGNFPGRFSGRQFSNSRSEMNVSTLELGDSALYLCASSMEGVGGGYTFGSGTRLTVV.

The J gene is TRBJ2-7, the V gene TRBV6-1; no definite D call. Germline loops: CDR1 MNHNS, CDR2 SASEGT. V dropped 8 bases and J dropped 5 bases, with 10 bases sitting between them. This CDR3 spans 11 amino acids. The CDR3 is CASVKINEQYF. CDR3 coding DNA: TGTGCCAGCGTGAAAATTAACGAGCAGTACTTC.

Comments on this clone: One end of the junction varies from germline; a read error may be responsible. The chain joins TRBV7-7 to TRBJ2-5, with no clear D. CDR1 SSHAT and CDR2 FNYEAQ come from the germline V gene (reference sequence). The CDR3 runs to 11 residues. CDR3 nucleotide sequence: TGTGCTAGCAGCTTTAGTGGGACCCAGTACTTC. This sequence encodes CASSFSGTQYF.

This chain links TRBV5-1 with TRBJ2-7, with a weak D call TRBD1 (5 bases). The V and J ends lost 0 bases and 4 bases respectively, with 17 bases between them. Germline values: CDR1 SGHRS, CDR2 YFSETQ. This CDR3 is built from 16 residues. The chain's CDR3 is CASSLAGQGSRYEQYF. CDR3 coding DNA: TGCGCCAGCAGCTTGGCCGGGCAGGGAAGTAGGTACGAGCAGTACTTC. Looking up the rest from reference TRBV5-1 and TRBJ2-7 gives the full variable domain: KAGVTQTPRYLIKTRGQQVTLSCSPISGHRSVSWYQQTPGQGLQFLFEYFSETQRNKGNFPGRFSGRQFSNSRSEMNVSTLELGDSALYLCASSLAGQGSRYEQYFGPGTRLTVT.

The chain recombines TRBV7-8 with TRBJ2-1, with TRBD2 identical over 11 bases. V lost 5 bases, J lost 10 bases, and 13 bases stayed unmatched. CDR1 is SGHVS and CDR2 is FQNEAQ in the germline V gene. This CDR3 has 16 residues. The CDR3: CASSPTVAGGPGEQFF. The CDR3 nucleotides are TGTGCCAGCAGCCCTACGGTAGCGGGAGGGCCGGGAGAGCAGTTCTTC.

The CDR3 DNA sequence: TGTGCCAGCACCAAAACAGATACGCAGTATTTT. This sequence encodes CASTKTDTQYF. V and J are TRBV5-6 and TRBJ2-3; unclear D gene. CDR1 and CDR2 from the germline V gene are SGHDT and YYEEEE. The germline V and J ends were trimmed by 6 bases and 3 bases, with 5 bases remaining between them. The CDR3 has 11 amino acids. The variable domain in full, completed from reference TRBV5-6 and TRBJ2-3, reads DAGVTQSPTHLIKTRGQQVTLRCSPKSGHDTVSWYQQALGQGPQFIFQYYEEEERQRGNFPDRFSGHQFPNYSSELNVNALLLGDSALYLCASTKTDTQYFGPGTRLTVL.

This chain uses TRBV29-1 with TRBJ2-1, with 10 bases that match TRBD2. Looked up from germline, CDR1 is SQVTM and CDR2 is ANQGSEA. V shed 4 bases, J shed 7 bases, and the junction held 13 bases outside the gene matches. This CDR3 comprises 16 residues. The CDR3: CSVVSVSGRANNEQFF. The CDR3 DNA reads TGCAGCGTTGTCTCGGTCAGCGGGAGGGCGAATAATGAGCAGTTCTTC.

The chain recombines TRBV7-2 with TRBJ2-5; D is ambiguous. CDR1 SGHTA and CDR2 FQGNSA come from the germline V gene. Trimming removed 4 bases from V and 0 bases from J, with 9 bases in between. The CDR3 has 14 residues. This chain's CDR3 is CASSSGPNQETQYF. CDR3 DNA: TGTGCCAGCAGCTCCGGACCCAACCAAGAGACCCAGTACTTC. Based on the CDR3 plus reference TRBV7-2 and TRBJ2-5, the full variable domain is GAGVSQSPSNKVTEKGKDVELRCDPISGHTALYWYRQSLGQGLEFLIYFQGNSAPDKSGLPSDRFSAERTGGSVSTLTIQRTQQEDSAVYLCASSSGPNQETQYFGPGTRLLVL.

The chain uses TRBV11-2 and TRBJ2-3; TRBD2 matches 8 bases. The CDR3 consists of 15 residues. CDR1 is SGHAT, CDR2 FQNNGV, per germline. Germline trimming cut 8 bases from V and 3 bases from J; bases unmatched to any gene: 10. The CDR3 region is CASFKSGGRTDTQYF. The CDR3, as DNA: TGTGCCAGCTTCAAAAGCGGGGGAAGGACAGATACGCAGTATTTT.

This sequence joins TRBV28 and TRBJ2-1, with a tentative D call TRBD2 (5 bases). This CDR3 has 15 amino acids. V gave up 8 bases and J gave up 8 bases, with 22 bases separating them. From germline, CDR1 is MDHEN and CDR2 SYDVKM. For the CDR3, the DNA is TGTGCCAGCCCTCCCGCTAGAGGGTATGGGGATGAGCAGTTCTTC. It translates to CASPPARGYGDEQFF.

This chain links TRBV27 with TRBJ1-2; possible D gene TRBD1, 5 bases. Trimming took off 5 bases at V and 6 bases at J, with 19 bases between the two ends. The CDR3 runs 15 residues. The germline CDR1 and CDR2 sequences are MNHEY and SMNVEV (reference sequence). CDR3: CASSLPRGTGHGYTF. The CDR3 DNA reads as TGTGCCAGCAGTCTCCCGAGGGGCACCGGTCATGGCTACACCTTC.

The V gene is TRBV19, the J gene TRBJ2-3; D ambiguous. Trimming cost V 5 bases and J 6 bases, with 15 bases left between them. The CDR3 extends over 14 amino acids. In germline, CDR1 is LNHDA, CDR2 SQIVND (reference sequence). The CDR3 DNA sequence: TGTGCCAGTAGTGGTCGGGTGATGGGGGATACGCAGTATTTT. This sequence encodes CASSGRVMGDTQYF.

This sequence joins TRBV5-4 and TRBJ2-2; 13 positions agree with TRBD2. The germline V gene has CDR1 SGHNT and CDR2 YYREEE (reference sequence). Trimming removed 6 bases from V and 6 bases from J; junction bases left unmatched: 5. The CDR3 runs 15 residues. The CDR3 nucleotides read TGTGCCAGCATGTCGGGGACTAGCGGGGCCGGGGAGCTGTTTTTT. Translating it yields CASMSGTSGAGELFF.

This chain joins TRBV29-1 and TRBJ2-3; 8 bases line up with TRBD1. Germline V gene data show CDR1 as SQVTM and CDR2 as ANQGSEA. The CDR3 length is 18 residues. The V gene end was trimmed by 1 base and the J gene end by 2 bases; junction bases not matched to a gene: 14. CDR3 residues: CSVEALGSDRGPTDTQYF. CDR3 DNA: TGCAGCGTTGAAGCATTGGGGAGCGACAGGGGCCCCACAGATACGCAGTATTTT.